These 27 T cell receptor beta chains were sequenced from one sample in a study of blood T cell repertoires in COVID-19 (TCRdb year 2020). The method was the immunoSEQ multiplex PCR assay. In its TCRdb copy, this immuneACCESS table keeps in-frame sequences only and misses some clones. Where compared with another copy, unresolved V genes explain less than half of these, and the others have no known cause. The sample table contains about 330,000 clones; only one count was recorded for over 80% of them. The ten largest clones take up around 9.9% of the sample. Material: peripheral blood. The receptors here all came from a man aged 30-40 years with COVID-19, enrolled during active disease.

This sequence joins TRBV2 and TRBJ1-5; tentatively, D is TRBD1 (6 bases). The germline V and J ends were trimmed by 7 bases and 5 bases, with 12 bases remaining between them. CDR3 size: 13 residues. Germline CDR1 SNHLY, CDR2 FYNNEI. The CDR3 region is CASNAGEYQPQHF. The CDR3 DNA follows: TGTGCCAGCAATGCAGGGGAATATCAGCCCCAGCATTTT.

This rearrangement joins TRBV7-2 to TRBJ1-5, with D perhaps TRBD1 (6 bases). Germline loops: CDR1 SGHTA, CDR2 FQGNSA. Trimming left V 7 bases short and J 4 bases short, with 20 bases between. The CDR3 is 16 amino acids. This chain's CDR3 is CASNLWGGGLNQPQHF. The CDR3 bases are TGTGCCAGCAACCTTTGGGGGGGCGGCTTGAATCAGCCCCAGCATTTT.

The rearrangement joins TRBV6-5 to TRBJ1-2; D may be TRBD1 (6 bases). Germline assignment: CDR1 MNHEY and CDR2 SVGAGI. V lost 6 bases and J lost 5, with 13 bases in between. The CDR3 is 13 amino acids. The CDR3 sequence is CASSARGWYGYTF. CDR3 in DNA: TGTGCCAGCAGCGCCAGGGGTTGGTATGGCTACACCTTC.

The CDR3 sequence: CASSDWGQGNSPLHF. CDR3 in DNA: TGTGCCAGCAGTGACTGGGGACAGGGAAATTCACCCCTCCACTTT. The chain recombines TRBV6-4 with TRBJ1-6; 9 bases fit TRBD1. The V gene's germline CDR1 is MRHNA and CDR2 SNTAGT. The CDR3 runs 15 residues. V lost 1 base and J lost 7; bases outside the gene matches: 2.

CDR3 loop: CASSPRGVEETQYF. As DNA, the CDR3 is TGTGCCAGCTCACCACGGGGAGTAGAAGAGACCCAGTACTTC. The rearrangement joins TRBV18 to TRBJ2-5, with D possibly matching TRBD2 (5 bases). V gave up 1 base and J gave up 3 bases, with 9 bases separating them. The CDR3 runs to 14 residues. Germline CDR1 is KGHSH and CDR2 is LQKENI.

V gene TRBV19 combines with J gene TRBJ1-3, with a weak D call TRBD1 (6 bases). Looked up from germline, CDR1 is LNHDA and CDR2 is SQIVND (reference sequence). This CDR3 contains 16 residues. Trimming cost V 3 bases and J 4 bases, with 16 bases left between them. CDR3 DNA sequence: TGTGCCAGTAGTATCACCTCGGACAGTCCAGGAAACACCATATATTTT. It codes for CASSITSDSPGNTIYF.

The J gene is TRBJ2-7, the V gene TRBV21-1; the D segment call TRBD2 is taken from the table without a DNA check. TRBV21-1 is an annotated pseudogene. The CDR3 is 14 amino acids. The CDR3 loop is CASSNPRGTYEQYF. The DNA for the CDR3 is TGTGCCAGCAGCAATCCAAGAGGAACCTACGAGCAGTACTTC.

The chain recombines TRBV18 with TRBJ1-3; TRBD1 agrees at 8 bases. This CDR3 spans 16 amino acids. V was clipped by 0 bases and J by 3 bases; unmatched bases: 4. Per germline, CDR1 KGHSH and CDR2 LQKENI. The CDR3 coding sequence is TGTGCCAGCTCACCACCGGACAGGGTGCTTGGAAACACCATATATTTT. It encodes CASSPPDRVLGNTIYF.

V and J are TRBV15 and TRBJ1-5, with 10 positions matching TRBD1. CDR3 length: 16 amino acids. Germline lookup yields CDR1 LNHNV and CDR2 YYDKDF (reference sequence). J lost 0 bases, V lost 5 bases, and 4 bases had no gene match. The CDR3 reads CATSGRDRGSNQPQHF. The CDR3 DNA follows: TGTGCCACCAGCGGCCGGGACAGGGGTAGCAATCAGCCCCAGCATTTT. The variable domain in full, completed from reference TRBV15 and TRBJ1-5, reads DAMVIQNPRYQVTQFGKPVTLSCSQTLNHNVMYWYQQKSSQAPKLLFHYYDKDFNNEADTPDNFQSRRPNTSFCFLDIRSPGLGDTAMYLCATSGRDRGSNQPQHFGDGTRLSIL.

The CDR3 loop reads CAWSEGFSYNSPLHF. The CDR3 DNA sequence: TGTGCCTGGAGTGAGGGGTTCTCCTATAATTCACCCCTCCACTTT. The chain joins TRBV30 to TRBJ1-6; possible D gene TRBD1, 5 bases. The CDR3 runs 15 residues. Germline V gives CDR1 GTSNPN, CDR2 SVGIG (reference sequence). Trimming removed 1 base at V and 0 bases at J, with 7 bases between.

The V and J genes are TRBV6-5 and TRBJ2-7; 9 nucleotides match TRBD2. The CDR3 covers 15 residues. Germline assignment: CDR1 MNHEY and CDR2 SVGAGI. The J segment lost 2 bases and the V segment lost 5 bases, leaving 7 bases of the junction unmatched. The CDR3 loop reads CASSQTSGKTYEQYF. The CDR3 bases are TGTGCCAGCAGTCAGACTAGCGGAAAAACCTACGAGCAGTACTTC.

Here the CDR3 DNA reads TGTGCCACCAGTGGTGCGTACACAGATACGCAGTATTTT. It is translated as CATSGAYTDTQYF. The chain employs TRBV24-1 and TRBJ2-3; no firm D call. Germline CDR1 and CDR2: KGHDR and SFDVKD. The CDR3 sequence is 13 residues long. The V end was cut by 5 bases, the J end by 2 bases, with 7 bases between.

The chain joins TRBV6-5 to TRBJ1-2; TRBD1 aligns across 9 bases. The CDR3 consists of 13 residues. V lost 6 bases and J lost 5; bases outside the gene matches: 4. Germline lookup yields CDR1 MNHEY and CDR2 SVGAGI. The CDR3 loop is CASSDRGYYGYTF. The CDR3 bases are TGTGCCAGCAGCGACAGGGGGTATTATGGCTACACCTTC.

The V gene is TRBV19, the J gene TRBJ1-1, with 7 bases that match TRBD1. V trimming: 6 bases; J trimming: 5 bases; junction bases outside the gene matches: 6. CDR1 LNHDA and CDR2 SQIVND come from the germline V gene (reference sequence). The CDR3 runs to 13 residues. CDR3 amino acids: CASRARGKTEAFF. The CDR3 coding sequence is TGTGCCAGTAGGGCCAGGGGGAAAACTGAAGCTTTCTTT.

The rearrangement links TRBV11-3 to TRBJ2-3; the D is unclear. The CDR3 is 13 residues long. Trimming removed 1 base at V and 8 bases at J, with 10 bases between. Per germline, CDR1 SGHNT and CDR2 YENEEA. DNA for the CDR3: TGTGCCAGCAGCTTAGCTGAGTGGGCTACGCAGTATTTT. As protein: CASSLAEWATQYF.

V is TRBV28 and J is TRBJ2-7, with 7 bases aligning to TRBD1. The CDR3 length is 17 residues. Germline loops: CDR1 MDHEN, CDR2 SYDVKM. V lost 7 bases and J lost 0; bases outside the gene matches: 15. The CDR3 loop reads CASKNPLVGTDSYEQYF. In DNA, the CDR3 is TGTGCCAGCAAAAACCCTTTGGTCGGGACAGACTCCTACGAGCAGTACTTC.

This clone was counted between two and nine times. CDR3 in amino acids: CASTSIFFAGESYNEQFF. The CDR3 region has the DNA TGTGCCAGCACCTCAATCTTCTTTGCAGGGGAATCCTACAATGAGCAGTTCTTC. V and J are TRBV28 and TRBJ2-1; a weak D match, TRBD1 (6 bases). Germline CDR1 is MDHEN and CDR2 is SYDVKM. V was trimmed by 7 bases and J by 1 base, leaving 23 bases between them. The CDR3 totals 18 residues. Full variable domain (missing parts from reference TRBV28 and TRBJ2-1): DVKVTQSSRYLVKRTGEKVFLECVQDMDHENMFWYRQDPGLGLRLIYFSYDVKMKEKGDIPEGYSVSREKKERFSLILESASTNQTSMYLCASTSIFFAGESYNEQFFGPGTRLTVL.

The chain combines TRBV5-4 with TRBJ2-2; D not resolved. The CDR3 extends over 16 amino acids. Germline CDR1 is SGHNT and CDR2 is YYREEE (reference sequence). Trimming took off 4 bases at V and 1 base at J, with 14 bases between the two ends. This CDR3 is CASSPKASENTGELFF. For the CDR3, the DNA is TGTGCCAGCAGCCCCAAAGCGTCGGAGAACACCGGGGAGCTGTTTTTT.

The chain links TRBV5-4 to TRBJ2-1; 8 bases are a match to TRBD2. Germline-derived CDR1 and CDR2 are SGHNT and YYREEE (reference sequence). CDR3 length: 15 residues. Trimming cost V 4 bases and J 0 bases; bases outside gene matches: 3. The DNA of the CDR3 is TGTGCCAGCAGCATAAGCGGGAGCTCCTACAATGAGCAGTTCTTC. Amino acid sequence: CASSISGSSYNEQFF.

This chain uses TRBV19 with TRBJ2-2, with TRBD1 identical over 8 bases. With V trimmed by 8 bases and J by 3 bases, 8 bases remained unmatched. This CDR3 is 15 amino acids long. CDR1 and CDR2 (germline): LNHDA, SQIVND (reference sequence). DNA for the CDR3: TGTGCCAGTTTGGGCAGGGGGCGTTACACCGGGGAGCTGTTTTTT. This translates into CASLGRGRYTGELFF.

This rearrangement joins TRBV3-1 (or the pseudogene TRBV3-2) to TRBJ1-5, with 9 bases lining up with TRBD1. V shed 0 bases, J shed 7 bases, and the junction held 4 bases outside the gene matches. The V gene's germline CDR1 is LGHDT and CDR2 YNNKEL (reference sequence). This CDR3 has 15 residues. CDR3 sequence reads: CASSQEDRGEQPQHF. The CDR3 DNA reads TGTGCCAGCAGCCAAGAAGACAGGGGGGAACAGCCCCAGCATTTT.

The chain employs TRBV12-3 or TRBV12-4 and TRBJ1-2, with D unresolved. CDR3 length: 13 amino acids. V lost 3 bases to trimming and J lost 5 bases, with 10 bases between them. The CDR3 protein is CASSLLGSYGYTF. CDR3 DNA: TGTGCCAGCAGTTTGCTCGGGAGTTATGGCTACACCTTC.

The V gene is TRBV12-5, the J gene TRBJ2-5; 9 nucleotides align to TRBD1. This CDR3 spans 17 amino acids. Trimming took 6 bases from V and 2 from J; bases not matched to a gene: 13. In germline, CDR1 is LGHNT, CDR2 FRNRAP. CDR3 residues: CASGGTARTGVQETQYF. The CDR3, as DNA: TGTGCTAGTGGAGGAACAGCCCGGACAGGGGTTCAAGAGACCCAGTACTTC.

This clone is a singleton in its sample. The chain has TRBV6-2 or TRBV6-3 and TRBJ2-7; TRBD1 matches at 10 bases. Trimming removed 5 bases from V and 0 bases from J; junction bases left unmatched: 13. Germline values: CDR1 MNHEY, CDR2 SVGEGT. The CDR3 length is 18 residues. The CDR3 reads CASSLQLTGTGVSYEQYF. CDR3 in DNA: TGTGCCAGCAGTCTACAATTAACCGGGACAGGGGTCTCCTACGAGCAGTACTTC.

The chain uses TRBV4-1 and TRBJ2-2; no definite D call. Trimming shortened V by 6 bases and J by 5 bases, and 13 bases separated the two germline ends. CDR3 length equals 14 residues. From germline, CDR1 is MGHRA and CDR2 YSYEKL. The CDR3 spells CASRQPGSTGELFF. The CDR3 DNA reads as TGCGCCAGCAGACAGCCTGGCTCTACCGGGGAGCTGTTTTTT.

V usage is TRBV2 and J usage is TRBJ2-7; no definite D call. CDR3 size: 13 residues. Germline V gene data show CDR1 as SNHLY and CDR2 as FYNNEI. V was shortened by 0 bases and J by 12 bases, with 15 bases between the two germline ends. The CDR3 loop reads CASSEARGPSGYF. The DNA for the CDR3 is TGTGCCAGCAGTGAAGCGAGAGGTCCCAGTGGGTACTTC.

CDR3 protein: CASSFGTANTEAFF. Here the CDR3 DNA reads TGCGCCAGCAGCTTCGGGACAGCTAACACTGAAGCTTTCTTT. The V gene is TRBV5-1, the J gene TRBJ1-1; 7 bases fit TRBD1. Germline CDR1 and CDR2: SGHRS and YFSETQ. V was clipped by 2 bases and J by 2 bases; unmatched bases: 3. There are 14 residues in the CDR3.